These 22 T cell receptor beta chains were all obtained from the same sample, sequenced in a study of blood T cell repertoires in COVID-19. TCRdb's table, derived via immunoSEQ multiplex PCR, lists solely in-frame clones and lacks some. Counted here are about 280,000 clones, approximately 90% occurring once; the ten biggest clones make up 6% to 7%. The material sequenced was PBMCs or T cells enriched from blood (not recorded which). The receptors derive from a woman in her forties who had recovered from COVID-19.

This chain uses TRBV7-9 with TRBJ2-5, with 10 bases that match TRBD1. The germline gives CDR1 SEHNR, CDR2 FQNEAQ (reference sequence). The V segment lost 4 bases and the J segment 4 bases; nucleotides outside the gene matches: 6. The length of the CDR3 is 15 residues. The CDR3 is CASSSSGTGVETQYF. CDR3 nucleotide sequence: TGTGCCAGCAGCTCCAGTGGGACAGGGGTAGAGACCCAGTACTTC.

This clone is a singleton in its sample. The chain uses TRBV29-1 and TRBJ2-1; D remains unclear. The CDR3 extends over 12 amino acids. Trimming pared 1 base from V and 9 bases from J, leaving 10 bases between. Germline lookup yields CDR1 SQVTM and CDR2 ANQGSEA. As DNA, the CDR3 is TGCAGCGTTGAAGGCCCGGGTGTTGAGCAGTTCTTC. Translating it yields CSVEGPGVEQFF.

This clone was detected a few times. V gene TRBV27 combines with J gene TRBJ1-5; D possibly corresponds to TRBD1 (5 bases). V lost 5 bases and J 11 bases, leaving 16 bases between the germline ends. This CDR3 has 13 amino acids. Germline V gene lookup returns CDR1 MNHEY and CDR2 SMNVEV (reference sequence). CDR3 sequence: CASSVGQTRAQHF. CDR3 sequence (DNA): TGTGCCAGCAGTGTGGGGCAGACCAGGGCCCAGCATTTT.

The chain is built from TRBV3-1 (or the pseudogene TRBV3-2) and TRBJ2-4, with 7 positions matching TRBD2. V shed 3 bases, J shed 5 bases, and the junction held 1 base outside the gene matches. Germline V CDR1 and CDR2: LGHDT, YNNKEL (reference sequence). The CDR3 totals 13 residues. In DNA, the CDR3 is TGTGCCAGCAGCCAGGGGGGGGAAAACATTCAGTACTTC. It specifies CASSQGGENIQYF.

The table lists this clone with a few counts. This specimen includes other DNA sequences encoding the same CDR3. The chain recombines TRBV7-2 with TRBJ2-5, with 8 positions matching TRBD1. Per germline, CDR1 SGHTA and CDR2 FQGNSA. The CDR3 has 14 amino acids. Trimming at V came to 2 bases and at J to 4 bases, leaving 3 bases not matched to a gene. The CDR3 reads CASSLSGGRETQYF. The CDR3 DNA is TGTGCCAGCAGCTTATCAGGGGGCAGAGAGACCCAGTACTTC.

This clone was observed a few times. The chain carries TRBV5-4 and TRBJ2-7; 10 bases line up with TRBD1. Trimming took 4 bases from V and 3 from J; bases not matched to a gene: 4. CDR1 is SGHNT, CDR2 YYREEE, per germline (reference sequence). CDR3 length: 14 residues. DNA of the CDR3: TGTGCCAGCAGCCTAGGACAGGGGGGCTACGAGCAGTACTTC. This gives the protein CASSLGQGGYEQYF.

The J gene is TRBJ1-2, the V gene TRBV15, with a possible D match to TRBD1 (5 bases). V was clipped by 3 bases and J by 5 bases, with 13 bases between them. The CDR3 contains 14 residues. Germline loops: CDR1 LNHNV, CDR2 YYDKDF (reference sequence). CDR3 loop: CATSRNPGGYGYTF. The CDR3 DNA sequence: TGTGCCACCAGCAGGAACCCCGGGGGATATGGCTACACCTTC.

The V and J genes are TRBV18 and TRBJ1-2; 7 nucleotides agree with TRBD1. CDR1 is KGHSH and CDR2 is LQKENI in the germline V gene. Trimming removed 6 bases from V and 4 bases from J; junction bases left unmatched: 8. This CDR3 is 14 amino acids long. In nucleotides, the CDR3 is TGTGCCAGCTCGCCTGGACAGGTCACCTATGGCTACACCTTC. Translation: CASSPGQVTYGYTF.

The genes are TRBV28 and TRBJ1-1; the D is unclear. This CDR3 has 14 amino acids. V was trimmed by 0 bases and J by 1 base, leaving 6 bases between them. Germline assignment: CDR1 MDHEN and CDR2 SYDVKM. The CDR3 DNA is TGTGCCAGCAGTTTATGGCAGGCGAACACTGAAGCTTTCTTT. Translated: CASSLWQANTEAFF.

The chain is built from TRBV28 and TRBJ1-4, with TRBD1 as a possible D gene (5 bases). This CDR3 has 15 residues. V was pared by 7 bases and J by 4 bases, with 16 bases between. In germline, CDR1 is MDHEN, CDR2 SYDVKM. CDR3 amino acids: CASTLLRGNNEKLFF. The DNA for the CDR3 is TGTGCCAGCACCCTTCTAAGGGGTAATAATGAAAAACTGTTTTTT. Full variable domain (outside the CDR3, taken from reference TRBV28 and TRBJ1-4): DVKVTQSSRYLVKRTGEKVFLECVQDMDHENMFWYRQDPGLGLRLIYFSYDVKMKEKGDIPEGYSVSREKKERFSLILESASTNQTSMYLCASTLLRGNNEKLFFGSGTQLSVL.

The CDR3 DNA reads TGTGCCAGCCAGACACCCGGGGTAAGCAATGAGCAGTTCTTC. Translated: CASQTPGVSNEQFF. The gene calls are TRBV5-4 and TRBJ2-1; D might be TRBD2 (5 bases). V lost 7 bases, J lost 6 bases, and 17 bases lay in between. Germline V CDR1 and CDR2: SGHNT, YYREEE (reference sequence). This CDR3 has 14 residues.

The chain joins TRBV25-1 to TRBJ1-1; TRBD1 is a possible D gene (6 bases). V dropped 5 bases and J dropped 2 bases, with 9 bases sitting between them. Germline CDR1 is MGHDK and CDR2 is SYGVNS. There are 13 residues in the CDR3. CDR3: CASSMTGNTEAFF. The CDR3 nucleotides read TGTGCCAGCAGTATGACAGGAAACACTGAAGCTTTCTTT.

The V call is TRBV7-2, the J call TRBJ2-5; 8 bases align to TRBD1. Germline assignment: CDR1 SGHTA and CDR2 FQGNSA. V was pared by 6 bases and J by 5 bases, with 8 bases of the junction left unmatched. This CDR3 region has 14 residues. The chain's CDR3 is CASSQGAFVETQYF. CDR3 DNA: TGTGCCAGCAGTCAGGGGGCGTTTGTGGAGACCCAGTACTTC.

The V call is TRBV10-3, the J call TRBJ1-6; 9 bases fit TRBD1. Germline-derived CDR1 and CDR2 are ENHRY and SYGVKD. This CDR3 is built from 17 residues. V shed 0 bases, J shed 9 bases, and the junction held 9 bases outside the gene matches. CDR3 region: CAISESGPGQGFSPLHF. Here the CDR3 DNA reads TGTGCCATCAGTGAGTCGGGACCGGGACAGGGCTTTTCACCCCTCCACTTT.

The rearrangement uses TRBV9 and TRBJ1-4; D not resolved. Per the germline V gene, CDR1 is SGDLS and CDR2 is YYNGEE. The V gene lost 4 bases and the J gene lost 7 bases, with 20 bases spanning the gap. The CDR3 consists of 16 residues. CDR3: CASSRSGVSVGEKLFF. In DNA, the CDR3 is TGTGCCAGCAGCCGTTCCGGAGTTAGCGTCGGTGAAAAACTGTTTTTT. The full variable domain, rest sourced from reference TRBV9 and TRBJ1-4, is DSGVTQTPKHLITATGQRVTLRCSPRSGDLSVYWYQQSLDQGLQFLIQYYNGEERAKGNILERFSAQQFPDLHSELNLSSLELGDSALYFCASSRSGVSVGEKLFFGSGTQLSVL.

V gene TRBV10-3 combines with J gene TRBJ2-1; 15 bases are shared with TRBD2. The CDR3 is 14 residues long. J gave up 7 bases and V 11 bases, and 6 bases lay outside the gene matches. Germline V lookup: CDR1 ENHRY, CDR2 SYGVKD. The CDR3 protein is CASGGLAGGNEQFF. The DNA for the CDR3 is TGTGCCTCCGGTGGACTAGCGGGAGGGAATGAGCAGTTCTTC.

This clone was detected only once. The chain uses TRBV9 and TRBJ2-2; 8 bases agree with TRBD2. CDR3 length equals 15 residues. CDR1 is SGDLS and CDR2 is YYNGEE in the germline V gene. The junction had 1 base not matched to a gene; V was cut back by 0 bases and J by 3 bases. CDR3 coding DNA: TGTGCCAGCAGCGTAGAGCGGGAGTACACCGGGGAGCTGTTTTTT. Protein: CASSVEREYTGELFF.

This clone was detected only once. The chain carries TRBV18 and TRBJ1-5; 8 nucleotides align to TRBD1. Losses at the gene ends were 4 bases for V and 7 bases for J; bases not matched to a gene: 9. Per the germline V gene, CDR1 is KGHSH and CDR2 is LQKENI. There are 15 residues in the CDR3. Written as DNA, the CDR3 is TGTGCCAGCTCACTATCTACAGGGGGACGACAGCCCCAGCATTTT. Its protein product is CASSLSTGGRQPQHF.

This sequence joins TRBV7-2 and TRBJ2-2, with D uncertain. There are 16 residues in the CDR3. Germline V CDR1 and CDR2: SGHTA, FQGNSA. Trimming left V 5 bases short and J 2 bases short, with 15 bases between. The CDR3 bases are TGTGCCAGCAGCCGCCTAAAGAGTGCCAACACCGGGGAGCTGTTTTTT. Translating it yields CASSRLKSANTGELFF.

The V call is TRBV5-1, the J call TRBJ1-1, with D uncertain. Trimming removed 0 bases from V and 6 bases from J, with 12 bases in between. The CDR3 length is 14 residues. Germline CDR1 is SGHRS and CDR2 is YFSETQ. The CDR3 DNA reads as TGCGCCAGCAGCTTGGCAGGTCAGCGGGCTGAAGCTTTCTTT. Protein sequence: CASSLAGQRAEAFF.

The chain employs TRBV27 and TRBJ2-7; possible D gene TRBD1, 6 bases. V was shortened by 10 bases and J by 4 bases, with 20 bases between the two germline ends. This CDR3 is built from 14 residues. Germline loops: CDR1 MNHEY, CDR2 SMNVEV (reference sequence). CDR3 DNA: TGTGCCACCTTGACAGGCCCACTCGGGTACGAGCAGTACTTC. It is translated as CATLTGPLGYEQYF.

V is TRBV9 and J is TRBJ2-1; maybe TRBD1 (5 bases). The CDR3 spans 15 residues. The germline V and J ends were trimmed by 4 bases and 3 bases, with 14 bases remaining between them. In germline, CDR1 is SGDLS, CDR2 YYNGEE. The CDR3 spells CASSPPGLIYNEQFF. DNA for the CDR3: TGTGCCAGCAGCCCCCCAGGGTTGATCTACAATGAGCAGTTCTTC.